This T cell receptor beta chain was captured in a study of blood T cell repertoires in COVID-19. The V and J ends lost 2 bases and 4 bases, in that order; junction bases with no gene match: 6. The CDR3 runs to 15 residues. CDR1 and CDR2 (germline): GTSNPN, SVGIG (reference sequence). TCRdb's table, derived via immunoSEQ multiplex PCR, lists solely in-frame clones and lacks some. The repertoire holds under 250,000 clones, with roughly four fifths as singletons. Participant age was roughly 18 to 89 years, and participants resided in fewer than 25 US areas. The sequencing input was PBMCs or T cells enriched from blood (not recorded which). This sequence originates from a woman aged 40 to 50 who had been exposed to COVID-19. This rearrangement joins TRBV30 to TRBJ1-5; 9 bases align to TRBD1. The chain's CDR3 is CAWSHRGRGNQPQHF. DNA of the CDR3: TGTGCCTGGAGTCACAGGGGGCGCGGGAATCAGCCCCAGCATTTT.